The 31 T cell receptor beta chains below come from one sample, sequenced in a study of OX40 agonist ivuxolimab in advanced cancers. The assay was immunoSEQ multiplex PCR, and TCRdb's table has in-frame clones only and misses some. The sample lists about 50,000 clones; approximately 90% were seen once. The sequenced sample was CD4+ or CD8+ T cells sorted from blood, obtained in a trial of the OX40 agonist ivuxolimab. These receptor sequences come from an adult with an advanced solid tumor such as melanoma, head and neck, liver or kidney cancer.

The rearrangement joins TRBV29-1 to TRBJ2-7; a possible D gene is TRBD2 (6 bases). The germline CDR1 and CDR2 sequences are SQVTM and ANQGSEA. Deletions cut 2 bases from V and 2 bases from J, with 16 bases between. This CDR3 is built from 15 residues. The chain's CDR3 is CSVESTRDSPYEQYF. CDR3 bases: TGCAGCGTTGAATCAACACGGGACTCCCCCTACGAGCAGTACTTC.

The chain combines TRBV27 with TRBJ2-2; 7 positions match TRBD2. CDR3 length: 16 residues. J gave up 7 bases and V 3 bases, and 11 bases lay outside the gene matches. Germline assignment: CDR1 MNHEY and CDR2 SMNVEV (reference sequence). This CDR3 reads CASSLMTGGFGGELFF. CDR3 sequence (DNA): TGTGCCAGCAGTTTGATGACGGGGGGTTTCGGCGGGGAGCTGTTTTTT.

This clone was recorded once. The chain combines TRBV9 with TRBJ1-5; D gene unclear. Trimming removed 0 bases from V and 7 bases from J, with 11 bases in between. The CDR3 loop spans 14 amino acids. CDR1 and CDR2 from the germline V gene are SGDLS and YYNGEE. CDR3 in amino acids: CASSVDDSPQPQHF. CDR3 in DNA: TGTGCCAGCAGCGTAGATGATTCCCCACAGCCCCAGCATTTT. Using reference TRBV9 and TRBJ1-5 for the parts outside the CDR3, the full variable domain is DSGVTQTPKHLITATGQRVTLRCSPRSGDLSVYWYQQSLDQGLQFLIQYYNGEERAKGNILERFSAQQFPDLHSELNLSSLELGDSALYFCASSVDDSPQPQHFGDGTRLSIL.

This clone showed up just once. One junction end does not reproduce the germline sequence, and a read error may be involved. The rearrangement uses TRBV7-8 and TRBJ2-5; 9 bases are a match to TRBD2. Germline V gene data show CDR1 as SGHVS and CDR2 as FQNEAQ. The CDR3 covers 18 residues. The CDR3, as DNA: TGTGCCAGCAGCTTTAGATTAGGTGCGGGGGGGACGCAAGGGACCCAGTACTTC. This gives the protein CASSFRLGAGGTQGTQYF.

The rearrangement joins TRBV5-4 to TRBJ2-7; either TRBD1 or TRBD2 may fit D (6 bases each). V gave up 6 bases and J gave up 3 bases, with 19 bases separating them. The CDR3 loop spans 15 amino acids. Germline V CDR1 and CDR2: SGHNT, YYREEE (reference sequence). The CDR3: CASKLAGGDIYEQYF. The CDR3 nucleotides are TGTGCCAGCAAGCTTGCGGGCGGGGACATCTACGAGCAGTACTTC. The complete variable domain, with remaining parts taken from reference TRBV5-4 and TRBJ2-7, reads ETGVTQSPTHLIKTRGQQVTLRCSSQSGHNTVSWYQQALGQGPQFIFQYYREEENGRGNFPPRFSGLQFPNYSSELNVNALELDDSALYLCASKLAGGDIYEQYFGPGTRLTVT.

The V and J genes are TRBV7-6 and TRBJ2-3; the D is unclear. This CDR3 is built from 11 residues. CDR1 is SGHVS, CDR2 FNYEAQ, per germline. The ends were cut back, 4 bases at V and 7 bases at J, with 6 bases in the middle. The CDR3: CASSSGHTQYF. DNA for the CDR3: TGTGCCAGCAGCTCTGGTCATACGCAGTATTTT.

The genes are TRBV5-4 and TRBJ1-1; D unresolved. Trimming left V 2 bases short and J 0 bases short, with 8 bases between. Germline V gene sequence: CDR1 SGHNT, CDR2 YYREEE (reference sequence). There are 14 residues in the CDR3. The CDR3 is CASSFGGVNTEAFF. CDR3 bases: TGTGCCAGCAGCTTCGGCGGGGTGAACACTGAAGCTTTCTTT.

The genes are TRBV7-9 and TRBJ2-6; D is unresolved. This CDR3 is built from 15 residues. V lost 3 bases to trimming and J lost 1 base, with 7 bases between them. The V gene's germline CDR1 is SEHNR and CDR2 FQNEAQ (reference sequence). CDR3: CASSFPESGANVLTF. CDR3 DNA: TGTGCCAGCAGCTTTCCAGAATCTGGGGCCAACGTCCTGACTTTC.

Relative to its sample, this clone is medium-sized. The chain couples TRBV7-9 to TRBJ1-2; D is uncertain. Trimming stripped 4 bases from V and 8 bases from J, with 11 bases between. Germline values: CDR1 SEHNR, CDR2 FQNEAQ (reference sequence). This CDR3 contains 12 residues. CDR3 protein: CASSSSQAGYTF. The DNA of the CDR3 is TGTGCCAGCAGCTCATCGCAGGCAGGCTACACCTTC.

The DNA for the CDR3 is TGTGCCATCAGTGATTCCGTCGGGGGAGGTACAGATACGCAGTATTTT. Amino acid sequence: CAISDSVGGGTDTQYF. The chain employs TRBV10-3 and TRBJ2-3; TRBD2 might be the D (6 bases). The CDR3 is 16 residues long. Germline assignment: CDR1 ENHRY and CDR2 SYGVKD. V lost 3 bases and J lost 3, with 16 bases in between.

The J gene is TRBJ2-1, the V gene TRBV5-6; D is uncertain. Per germline, CDR1 SGHDT and CDR2 YYEEEE. V gave up 2 bases and J gave up 6 bases, with 3 bases separating them. This CDR3 is built from 11 residues. For the CDR3, the DNA is TGTGCCAGCAGCTTTGGCAATGAGCAGTTCTTC. As protein: CASSFGNEQFF.

The chain recombines TRBV5-6 with TRBJ2-7; TRBD1 agrees at 7 bases. CDR1 and CDR2 (germline): SGHDT, YYEEEE. The CDR3 length is 13 residues. The V gene end was trimmed by 3 bases and the J gene end by 7 bases; junction bases not matched to a gene: 7. The CDR3 DNA reads as TGTGCCAGCAGCTCGGACAGGACCTGGGAGCAGTACGTC. The encoded protein is CASSSDRTWEQYV.

This clone has just one count. The chain employs TRBV6-1 and TRBJ2-3, with TRBD2 as a possible D gene (5 bases). CDR3 size: 15 residues. Germline V gene sequence: CDR1 MNHNS, CDR2 SASEGT. V lost 7 bases and J 4 bases, leaving 18 bases between the germline ends. The DNA of the CDR3 is TGTGCCAGCACCGCGATTTCCGGGGTGGCAGATACGCAGTATTTT. It codes for CASTAISGVADTQYF.

The rearrangement uses TRBV7-2 and TRBJ2-5; TRBD1 matches at 8 bases. Per germline, CDR1 SGHTA and CDR2 FQGNSA. This CDR3 is 14 amino acids long. V gave up 1 base and J gave up 5 bases; unmatched junction bases: 3. The CDR3 DNA sequence: TGTGCCAGCAGCTTAGTACCAGGGGGCGAGACCCAGTACTTC. It translates to CASSLVPGGETQYF.

This rearrangement joins TRBV19 to TRBJ1-1; D is perhaps TRBD1 (5 bases). Germline V lookup: CDR1 LNHDA, CDR2 SQIVND (reference sequence). The CDR3 is made up of 14 amino acids. V lost 5 bases, J lost 2 bases, and 12 bases lay in between. For the CDR3, the DNA is TGTGCCAGTAGTCTCCTGGGGGGAAACACTGAAGCTTTCTTT. It encodes CASSLLGGNTEAFF. Filled out from reference TRBV19 and TRBJ1-1, the complete variable domain reads DGGITQSPKYLFRKEGQNVTLSCEQNLNHDAMYWYRQDPGQGLRLIYYSQIVNDFQKGDIAEGYSVSREKKESFPLTVTSAQKNPTAFYLCASSLLGGNTEAFFGQGTRLTVV.

This chain links TRBV6-6 with TRBJ1-1; D not certain. Per the germline V gene, CDR1 is MNHNY and CDR2 is SVGAGI (reference sequence). Trimming left V 2 bases short and J 8 bases short, with 12 bases between. The CDR3 length is 13 residues. CDR3 in DNA: TGTGCCAGCAGTTACGGGCTGTCCTTAGAAGCTTTCTTT. Translation gives CASSYGLSLEAFF.

The chain links TRBV5-1 to TRBJ2-5, with a weak D call TRBD1 (5 bases). This CDR3 comprises 15 residues. The V and J ends lost 2 bases and 1 base respectively, with 12 bases between them. CDR1 SGHRS and CDR2 YFSETQ come from the germline V gene. CDR3 protein: CASSLWAQGQETQYF. CDR3 nucleotides: TGCGCCAGCAGCTTATGGGCCCAGGGCCAAGAGACCCAGTACTTC. Based on the CDR3 plus reference TRBV5-1 and TRBJ2-5, the full variable domain is KAGVTQTPRYLIKTRGQQVTLSCSPISGHRSVSWYQQTPGQGLQFLFEYFSETQRNKGNFPGRFSGRQFSNSRSEMNVSTLELGDSALYLCASSLWAQGQETQYFGPGTRLLVL.

V is TRBV6-5 and J is TRBJ1-2, with 9 bases aligning to TRBD1. Trimming cost V 7 bases and J 5 bases; bases outside gene matches: 8. Germline V lookup: CDR1 MNHEY, CDR2 SVGAGI. The CDR3 is 14 residues long. CDR3 amino acids: CASNIRDREYGYTF. The CDR3, as DNA: TGTGCCAGCAATATCCGGGACAGGGAGTATGGCTACACCTTC.

V usage is TRBV7-9 and J usage is TRBJ1-2; D unresolved. Trimming took 7 bases from V and 6 from J, leaving 15 bases between them. The CDR3 contains 13 residues. Per the germline V gene, CDR1 is SEHNR and CDR2 is FQNEAQ (reference sequence). The CDR3 here is CASKERWEDGYTF. CDR3 nucleotides: TGTGCCAGCAAAGAGCGGTGGGAGGATGGCTACACCTTC.

Only a few counts were recorded for this clone. This sequence joins TRBV13 and TRBJ2-7; D is unclear. Germline CDR1 reads PRHDT; CDR2 reads FYEKMQ (reference sequence). With 3 bases removed from V and 2 bases from J, the gap between germline ends came to 8 bases. There are 13 residues in the CDR3. The CDR3 region has the DNA TGTGCCAGCAGCTTGCTCAGCCCCTACGAGCAGTACTTC. Amino acid sequence: CASSLLSPYEQYF. Variable domain in full (rest from reference TRBV13 and TRBJ2-7): AAGVIQSPRHLIKEKRETATLKCYPIPRHDTVYWYQQGPGQDPQFLISFYEKMQSDKGSIPDRFSAQQFSDYHSELNMSSLELGDSALYFCASSLLSPYEQYFGPGTRLTVT.

V is TRBV27 and J is TRBJ2-1; TRBD2 matches 8 bases. Germline V lookup: CDR1 MNHEY, CDR2 SMNVEV (reference sequence). V lost 8 bases and J lost 2; bases outside the gene matches: 8. This CDR3 has 15 amino acids. The CDR3 region is CASVPIAGTYNEQFF. In nucleotides, the CDR3 is TGTGCCAGCGTGCCTATAGCGGGAACCTACAATGAGCAGTTCTTC.

The V call is TRBV10-3, the J call TRBJ2-3; 13 nucleotides align to TRBD2. V trimming: 2 bases; J trimming: 2 bases; junction bases outside the gene matches: 13. Germline values: CDR1 ENHRY, CDR2 SYGVKD. The length of the CDR3 is 20 residues. The CDR3 here is CAISEPTSGRAKTYTDTQYF. The CDR3 DNA sequence: TGTGCCATCAGTGAGCCCACTAGCGGGAGGGCCAAAACCTACACAGATACGCAGTATTTT.

The CDR3 spells CASSLGQGSEAFF. DNA of the CDR3: TGTGCCAGCAGCCTTGGACAGGGAAGTGAAGCTTTCTTT. J is TRBJ1-1 and V is TRBV7-6, with 8 bases aligning to TRBD1. CDR3 length: 13 amino acids. Trimming took 5 bases from V and 7 from J; bases not matched to a gene: 6. Germline values: CDR1 SGHVS, CDR2 FNYEAQ.

V is TRBV5-6 and J is TRBJ2-7; the D is unclear. Germline CDR1 is SGHDT and CDR2 is YYEEEE. This CDR3 is built from 10 residues. V was trimmed by 1 base and J by 7 bases, leaving 3 bases between them. The CDR3: CASSLWEQYV. CDR3 nucleotides: TGTGCCAGCAGCTTGTGGGAGCAGTACGTC.

The chain combines TRBV5-6 with TRBJ1-6, with D tentatively TRBD1 (6 bases). The germline CDR1 and CDR2 sequences are SGHDT and YYEEEE. Trimming cost V 4 bases and J 9 bases, with 20 bases left between them. The CDR3 has 16 residues. The CDR3 bases are TGTGCCAGCAGCGATCAGGGGAGCGGACCGAGTTCACCCCTCCACTTT. Its protein product is CASSDQGSGPSSPLHF.

V gene TRBV2 combines with J gene TRBJ1-6; D uncertain. Per germline, CDR1 SNHLY and CDR2 FYNNEI. Deletions cut 6 bases from V and 9 bases from J, with 15 bases between. The CDR3 length is 14 residues. The CDR3 nucleotides read TGTGCCAGCAGCCTTGACACCTCCGGTTCACCCCTCCACTTT. This translates into CASSLDTSGSPLHF.

This clone has only one observation. The chain links TRBV27 to TRBJ2-1; possible D gene TRBD1, 5 bases. Per the germline V gene, CDR1 is MNHEY and CDR2 is SMNVEV (reference sequence). The CDR3 is made up of 13 amino acids. The V and J ends lost 5 bases and 9 bases respectively, with 14 bases between them. The CDR3 region has the DNA TGTGCCAGCAGTGTTGACAGTGTTGCTGAGCAGTTCTTC. Translation gives CASSVDSVAEQFF.

This chain joins TRBV7-9 and TRBJ1-1; D remains unclear. Germline V gene data show CDR1 as SEHNR and CDR2 as FQNEAQ (reference sequence). V dropped 7 bases and J dropped 5 bases, with 14 bases sitting between them. The CDR3 runs 13 residues. The CDR3 DNA sequence: TGTGCCAGCACGACACGGATAAGTACTGAAGCTTTCTTT. Translation: CASTTRISTEAFF.

V is TRBV19 and J is TRBJ1-2, with D maybe TRBD1 (6 bases). The V gene's germline CDR1 is LNHDA and CDR2 SQIVND (reference sequence). This CDR3 has 12 amino acids. Trimming pared 5 bases from V and 4 bases from J, leaving 8 bases between. The CDR3 reads CASSDRPYGYTF. The DNA of the CDR3 is TGTGCCAGTAGTGACAGGCCCTATGGCTACACCTTC.

The chain joins TRBV27 to TRBJ2-5; D not certain. The germline V gene encodes CDR1 MNHEY and CDR2 SMNVEV (reference sequence). The CDR3 covers 14 residues. V lost 1 base to trimming and J lost 0 bases, with 6 bases between them. CDR3 in DNA: TGTGCCAGCAGTTTATATCCGTACCAAGAGACCCAGTACTTC. It translates to CASSLYPYQETQYF.

The chain uses TRBV28 and TRBJ1-1, with a tentative D call TRBD1 (5 bases). Germline V CDR1 and CDR2: MDHEN, SYDVKM. The V end lost 3 bases, the J end lost 8 bases, and 13 bases lay between the germline ends. The length of the CDR3 is 13 residues. This CDR3 reads CASSFPGALEAFF. DNA of the CDR3: TGTGCCAGCAGTTTCCCTGGGGCCTTAGAAGCTTTCTTT.